This TCR beta chain was identified during a study of Ad26.COV2.S vaccination and SARS-CoV-2 variants. Trimming took 5 bases from V and 1 from J; bases not matched to a gene: 7. Germline V gives CDR1 SGHTA, CDR2 FQGNSA. The CDR3 runs to 16 residues. This clone was seen a few times. Data came from immunoSEQ multiplex PCR; TCRdb stores just in-frame clones and leaves some out. The sample includes roughly 380,000 clones, about 90% seen only once; the top ten take around 4%. The J gene is TRBJ1-4, the V gene TRBV7-2; the match to TRBD1 covers 7 bases. The sequence derives from a human donor who had recovered from COVID-19. The material was peripheral blood, obtained after recovery from COVID-19. The CDR3 region has the DNA TGTGCCAGCAGCCTCGGACAGGCCATAACTAATGAAAAACTGTTTTTT. Translation gives CASSLGQAITNEKLFF.